This TCR beta chain was recovered during a study of OX40 agonist ivuxolimab in advanced cancers. The assay was immunoSEQ multiplex PCR, and TCRdb's table has in-frame clones only and misses some. The sample includes approximately 87,000 clones, approximately 88% of them seen just once. CDR3 length: 15 residues. CDR1 and CDR2 (germline): MNHNS, SASEGT. V was trimmed by 3 bases and J by 0 bases, leaving 11 bases between them. The origin of this receptor is an adult with an advanced solid tumor such as melanoma, head and neck, liver or kidney cancer. This specimen was CD4+ or CD8+ T cells sorted from blood, taken in a trial of the OX40 agonist ivuxolimab. The V gene is TRBV6-1, the J gene TRBJ2-5; maybe TRBD2 (5 bases). The CDR3 DNA reads as TGTGCCAGCAGTGAGGCGACTATGTACCAAGAGACCCAGTACTTC. Encoded protein: CASSEATMYQETQYF.